The clone carrying this T cell receptor (beta chain) appeared many times. Its antigen is still unknown. From the 5' RACE reads, TCRdb called clonotypes with MiXCR, one entry per CDR3 protein. The sample yields about 350,000 distinct CDR3 sequences, under 30% seen once. The germline gives CDR1 SGHTA, CDR2 FQGTGA. The CDR3 extends over 15 amino acids. The junction had 1 base not matched to a gene; V was cut back by 0 bases and J by 4 bases. The sample originates from a study of T-cell memory formation after mild COVID-19. Study results and caveats: For contracting clones, CD4+ ones sat mainly in CM and EM, CD8+ in EMRA. For second-wave clones that peaked at day 37, SARS-CoV-2 specificity went unverified. Pre-infection memory contained some responding clones, which suggested that cross-reactive memory had joined.

Source material: PBMCs or a T cell subset sorted from them (not recorded which). This TCR came from an adult woman who had mild COVID-19 (a few samples of this study predate the infection). Cell type and time point are not known. The J gene is TRBJ2-5, the V gene TRBV7-3; 11 bases map to TRBD2. The CDR3 DNA reads TGTGCCAGCAGCTTAACGACTAGCGGGACAGAGACCCAGTACTTC. This sequence encodes CASSLTTSGTETQYF.